The 10 T cell receptor beta chains below all came from one sample that was sequenced in a study of blood T cell repertoires in COVID-19. TCRdb's table, derived via immunoSEQ multiplex PCR, lists solely in-frame clones and lacks some. The repertoire holds 180,000 or so clones, 84% seen once, with more than 7.5% in the top ten. Sequenced: peripheral blood. These receptors all come from a man aged 40-49 years who had recovered from COVID-19.

J is TRBJ1-5 and V is TRBV5-6, with no clear D. Trimming shortened V by 3 bases and J by 6 bases, and 13 bases separated the two germline ends. In germline, CDR1 is SGHDT, CDR2 YYEEEE. CDR3 length equals 14 residues. CDR3 in DNA: TGTGCCAGCAGCTACGGGTATGCGAGTCAGCCCCAGCATTTT. Translated: CASSYGYASQPQHF.

The chain uses TRBV28 and TRBJ1-5; a weak D match, TRBD1 (5 bases). V was cut by 9 bases and J by 3 bases, with 18 bases left in between. The CDR3 runs to 15 residues. Per germline, CDR1 MDHEN and CDR2 SYDVKM. Here the CDR3 DNA reads TGTGCCAGTTATTCTGGGGCAGGTCTCAATCAGCCCCAGCATTTT. It codes for CASYSGAGLNQPQHF. Full variable domain (remainder filled in from reference TRBV28 and TRBJ1-5): DVKVTQSSRYLVKRTGEKVFLECVQDMDHENMFWYRQDPGLGLRLIYFSYDVKMKEKGDIPEGYSVSREKKERFSLILESASTNQTSMYLCASYSGAGLNQPQHFGDGTRLSIL.

This chain uses TRBV21-1 with TRBJ2-3; TRBD2 was called by the table and not checked on the DNA. TRBV21-1 is classified as a pseudogene. This CDR3 is built from 17 residues. The CDR3 coding sequence is TGTGCCAGCAGCAAAGCCTCCTCAGCGGGAGGTACAGATACGCAGTATTTT. It translates to CASSKASSAGGTDTQYF.

The rearrangement uses TRBV19 and TRBJ2-1; 7 bases are a match to TRBD2. Germline lookup yields CDR1 LNHDA and CDR2 SQIVND (reference sequence). The V gene end was trimmed by 4 bases and the J gene end by 2 bases; junction bases not matched to a gene: 8. CDR3 length equals 16 residues. The CDR3 nucleotides read TGTGCCAGTAGTACCCGTGGGCTAGCGGCCTACAATGAGCAGTTCTTC. Residues: CASSTRGLAAYNEQFF.

V gene TRBV7-2 combines with J gene TRBJ2-2; D is possibly TRBD1 (5 bases). The CDR3 is 13 amino acids. Trimming took 5 bases from V and 10 from J, leaving 14 bases between them. CDR1 and CDR2 (germline): SGHTA, FQGNSA. The CDR3 DNA reads TGTGCCAGCAGCGTTTCAGGGTTCGAGGAGCTGTTTTTT. Translation: CASSVSGFEELFF.

This chain links TRBV7-2 with TRBJ2-5, with D perhaps TRBD2 (6 bases). V was pared by 4 bases and J by 5 bases, with 17 bases between. The CDR3 is made up of 15 amino acids. Germline V gene sequence: CDR1 SGHTA, CDR2 FQGNSA. The CDR3 is CASSSRAGIAETQYF. The CDR3 DNA follows: TGTGCCAGCAGCTCGCGAGCGGGCATCGCGGAGACCCAGTACTTC.

The V call is TRBV11-2, the J call TRBJ2-5, with a tentative D call TRBD1 (6 bases). With 5 bases removed from V and 5 bases from J, the gap between germline ends came to 21 bases. The CDR3 has 16 amino acids. Germline V gene lookup returns CDR1 SGHAT and CDR2 FQNNGV. Here the CDR3 DNA reads TGTGCCAGCAGCGCAAGGGTGACATCTCAGGGGGAGACCCAGTACTTC. Protein: CASSARVTSQGETQYF. The whole variable domain, remainder taken from reference TRBV11-2 and TRBJ2-5, is EAGVAQSPRYKIIEKRQSVAFWCNPISGHATLYWYQQILGQGPKLLIQFQNNGVVDDSQLPKDRFSAERLKGVDSTLKIQPAKLEDSAVYLCASSARVTSQGETQYFGPGTRLLVL.

The J gene is TRBJ1-3, the V gene TRBV19; tentative D call: TRBD1 (6 bases). CDR3 length equals 15 residues. The germline V gene encodes CDR1 LNHDA and CDR2 SQIVND (reference sequence). V lost 7 bases and J 2 bases, leaving 15 bases between the germline ends. In DNA, the CDR3 is TGTGCCAGTAACAGCAGGGGCCTCCCTGGAAACACCATATATTTT. Protein sequence: CASNSRGLPGNTIYF.

The chain links TRBV12-3 or TRBV12-4 to TRBJ1-2, with D maybe TRBD1 (5 bases). V was clipped by 1 base and J by 8 bases, with 11 bases between them. There are 13 residues in the CDR3. Here the CDR3 reads CASSLVRGWGYTF. CDR3 nucleotide sequence: TGTGCCAGCAGTTTAGTAAGGGGATGGGGCTACACCTTC.

The CDR3 coding sequence is TGTGCCACCAGCGAAGGGGACAGGGGGACGTACGAGCAGTACTTC. Translated, it gives CATSEGDRGTYEQYF. V gene TRBV15 combines with J gene TRBJ2-7, with TRBD1 matching over 11 bases. Trimming at V came to 5 bases and at J to 4 bases, leaving 7 bases not matched to a gene. The CDR3 is 15 amino acids. From germline, CDR1 is LNHNV and CDR2 YYDKDF (reference sequence).